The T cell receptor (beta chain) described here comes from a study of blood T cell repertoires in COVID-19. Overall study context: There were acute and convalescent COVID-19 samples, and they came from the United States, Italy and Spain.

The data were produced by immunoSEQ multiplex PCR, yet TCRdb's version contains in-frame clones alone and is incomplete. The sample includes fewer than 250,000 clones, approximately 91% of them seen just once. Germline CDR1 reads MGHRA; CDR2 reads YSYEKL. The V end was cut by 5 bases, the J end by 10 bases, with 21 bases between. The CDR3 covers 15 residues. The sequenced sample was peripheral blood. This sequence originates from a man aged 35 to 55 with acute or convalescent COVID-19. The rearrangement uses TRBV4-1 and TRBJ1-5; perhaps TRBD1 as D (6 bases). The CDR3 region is CASSTRGGAGDPQHF. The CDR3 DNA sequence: TGCGCCAGCAGCACCCGAGGGGGGGCGGGAGATCCCCAGCATTTT.